A selection of T cell receptor beta chains follows, all from one sample in a study of T cell responses to AZD1222 COVID-19 vaccine. Data came from immunoSEQ multiplex PCR; TCRdb stores just in-frame clones and leaves some out. The data show about 190,000 clones, roughly 88% seen once. This sample comprised peripheral blood, obtained on day 0 of AZD1222 vaccination. The receptors stem from an adult in good health. Both conserved end residues are trimmed from each CDR3.

v_gene	len	j_gene	CDR3aa
TRBV4-2	13	TRBJ1-2	ASSQDLQGIYGYT
TRBV4-2	14	TRBJ2-7	ASSQGLAGGYYEQY
TRBV28	13	TRBJ1-2	ARRTVKLLFYGYT
TRBV12-5	12	TRBJ2-4	ASGLERRSNIQY
TRBV12-5	12	TRBJ1-4	ASGLGTDREKLF
TRBV6-2/TRBV6-3	18	TRBJ2-5	ASSHPLPSLAGGLQETQY
TRBV5-6	13	TRBJ2-7	ASSSPSAGPYEQY
TRBV13	11	TRBJ1-1	ASSSQGNTEAF
TRBV3-1/TRBV3-2	13	TRBJ2-1	ASSQGGGLYNEQF
TRBV18	13	TRBJ2-5	ASSLIRDFQETQY
TRBV4-1	12	TRBJ2-7	ASSQTSGSYEQY
TRBV19	14	TRBJ1-6	ASSISTGQGYSPLH
TRBV3-1/TRBV3-2	16	TRBJ1-6	ASSQGWGRDSLNSPLH
TRBV27	15	TRBJ1-2	ASSNYPDRGLGYGYT
TRBV14	14	TRBJ1-2	ASSQALGQGNYGYT
TRBV27	11	TRBJ2-1	ASSLSRRGSGF
TRBV3-1/TRBV3-2	13	TRBJ1-1	ASSQVVKGLSEAF
TRBV5-1	13	TRBJ2-1	ASSEGTSSYNEQF
TRBV11-3	12	TRBJ2-3	ASSLEAGADTQY
TRBV20-1	9	TRBJ1-2	STGLNYGYT
TRBV9	15	TRBJ1-6	ASSDPGTGNYNSPLH
TRBV15	15	TRBJ1-5	ATSRDGGRGPNQPQH
TRBV7-2	12	TRBJ1-2	ASSLEWADYGYT
TRBV13	13	TRBJ1-4	ASSSRPSAHEKLF
TRBV5-5	12	TRBJ2-3	ASSSPAGPDTQY
TRBV28	12	TRBJ1-6	ASSFRGSDSPLH
TRBV7-3	13	TRBJ2-1	ASSHGTSSYNEQF
TRBV19	12	TRBJ2-2	ASRIRTKAGELF
TRBV20-1	9	TRBJ1-2	SAYTTPGYT
TRBV10-1	12	TRBJ1-1	ASSEGPPRPEAF
TRBV7-2	12	TRBJ2-3	ASSSTGGADTQY